The 18 T cell receptor beta chains in this list originate from one sample, sequenced in a study of shared clonotypes between healthy human individuals. TCRdb's table, derived via immunoSEQ multiplex PCR, lists solely in-frame clones and lacks some. The profile shows more than 1,200,000 clones, approximately 98.5% of them singletons. The material sequenced was naive CD4+ T cells sorted from blood. Subset noted: CD45RA+ positively selected. These receptors originate from a young man in good health.

The genes are TRBV6-1 and TRBJ1-1; D is ambiguous. From germline, CDR1 is MNHNS and CDR2 SASEGT. There are 15 residues in the CDR3. V lost 1 base and J 5 bases, leaving 14 bases between the germline ends. As DNA, the CDR3 is TGTGCCAGCAGTGAAGGTCCAGGATGGGCTACTGAAGCTTTCTTT. Translating gives CASSEGPGWATEAFF.

Notes on this clone: Other DNA sequences in the same sample also yield this CDR3. The gene calls are TRBV18 and TRBJ2-3; D not certain. The CDR3 is made up of 13 amino acids. The ends were cut back, 3 bases at V and 1 base at J, with 5 bases in the middle. From germline, CDR1 is KGHSH and CDR2 LQKENI. CDR3 coding DNA: TGTGCCAGCTCACCTGTAGGCACAGATACGCAGTATTTT. Protein product: CASSPVGTDTQYF.

The chain carries TRBV5-1 and TRBJ2-3; D call uncertain. The V gene lost 5 bases and the J gene lost 0 bases, with 13 bases spanning the gap. The CDR3 is made up of 15 amino acids. Germline V gene sequence: CDR1 SGHRS, CDR2 YFSETQ. The CDR3 loop is CASRETDLSTDTQYF. CDR3 DNA: TGCGCCAGCAGGGAAACGGATCTAAGCACAGATACGCAGTATTTT.

The V call is TRBV7-2, the J call TRBJ2-5; the match to TRBD1 covers 10 bases. Germline CDR1 reads SGHTA; CDR2 reads FQGNSA. CDR3 length equals 15 residues. Trimming took 5 bases from V and 4 from J; bases not matched to a gene: 7. CDR3 bases: TGTGCCAGCAGCCCGATTGGGACAGGGGTAGAGACCCAGTACTTC. Translated, it gives CASSPIGTGVETQYF.

This rearrangement joins TRBV5-5 to TRBJ1-2, with 7 bases that match TRBD1. CDR1 SGHKS and CDR2 YYEKEE come from the germline V gene (reference sequence). CDR3 length: 14 amino acids. With 1 base clipped from V and 4 bases from J, the junction kept 4 bases outside the gene matches. The CDR3 protein is CASSLTGQSYGYTF. CDR3 DNA: TGTGCCAGCAGCTTGACGGGACAGAGCTATGGCTACACCTTC.

The rearrangement uses TRBV6-1 and TRBJ2-2; 11 bases line up with TRBD2. Losses at the gene ends were 2 bases for V and 6 bases for J; bases not matched to a gene: 2. The length of the CDR3 is 15 residues. Germline values: CDR1 MNHNS, CDR2 SASEGT. The CDR3 nucleotides are TGTGCCAGCAGTGAACTAGCGGGAGGATCCGGGGAGCTGTTTTTT. Translating it yields CASSELAGGSGELFF.

The J gene is TRBJ2-1, the V gene TRBV2; D call uncertain. Between the trimmed V and J ends, which lost 7 bases and 2 bases, there was a span of 9 bases. The germline V gene encodes CDR1 SNHLY and CDR2 FYNNEI. The CDR3 is 13 residues long. The CDR3 loop reads CASNGVTYNEQFF. DNA for the CDR3: TGTGCCAGCAATGGCGTAACCTACAATGAGCAGTTCTTC.

V gene TRBV28 combines with J gene TRBJ2-7; D possibly corresponds to TRBD2 (5 bases). CDR3 size: 14 residues. V lost 4 bases to trimming and J lost 3 bases, with 13 bases between them. Germline V lookup: CDR1 MDHEN, CDR2 SYDVKM. The CDR3 protein is CASSSTREIYEQYF. CDR3 nucleotide sequence: TGTGCCAGCAGTTCAACGAGGGAGATCTACGAGCAGTACTTC.

V is TRBV7-9 and J is TRBJ2-1, with 7 bases lining up with TRBD2. CDR3 length: 16 amino acids. Germline-derived CDR1 and CDR2 are SEHNR and FQNEAQ (reference sequence). V lost 3 bases, J lost 4 bases, and 9 bases stayed unmatched. The CDR3 DNA sequence: TGTGCCAGCAGCTTCCTTCTAGCGGTTGATTACAATGAGCAGTTCTTC. Translated: CASSFLLAVDYNEQFF.

This clone was counted a few times. The sample carries other DNA sequences with the same CDR3. The V call is TRBV5-1, the J call TRBJ2-7, with D tentatively TRBD1 (6 bases). The CDR3 sequence is 12 residues long. V shed 4 bases and J shed 2 bases, with 7 bases lying between them. CDR1 and CDR2 from the germline V gene are SGHRS and YFSETQ. CDR3 coding DNA: TGCGCCAGCAGCCCAGGGGCCTACGAGCAGTACTTC. Its translation is CASSPGAYEQYF.

Notes on this clone: This specimen includes other DNA sequences encoding the same CDR3. The chain recombines TRBV18 with TRBJ2-5; D not certain. The CDR3 is 12 residues long. The germline V gene has CDR1 KGHSH and CDR2 LQKENI. The germline V and J ends were trimmed by 3 bases and 0 bases, with 2 bases remaining between them. Here the CDR3 reads CASSPNQETQYF. The CDR3 nucleotides read TGTGCCAGCTCACCCAACCAAGAGACCCAGTACTTC. Drawing the rest from reference TRBV18 and TRBJ2-5, the complete variable domain is NAGVMQNPRHLVRRRGQEARLRCSPMKGHSHVYWYRQLPEEGLKFMVYLQKENIIDESGMPKERFSAEFPKEGPSILRIQQVVRGDSAAYFCASSPNQETQYFGPGTRLLVL.

This clone was counted once. V and J are TRBV28 and TRBJ1-2; perhaps TRBD1 as D (5 bases). The CDR3 covers 13 residues. Germline-derived CDR1 and CDR2 are MDHEN and SYDVKM. V lost 11 bases to trimming and J lost 4 bases, with 17 bases between them. CDR3 in DNA: TGTGCCGTAAACGAGGGGTTTATCTATGGCTACACCTTC. Translating gives CAVNEGFIYGYTF.

The chain combines TRBV11-3 with TRBJ2-7, with TRBD1 as a possible D gene (5 bases). The CDR3 contains 14 residues. Germline V CDR1 and CDR2: SGHNT, YENEEA. Deletions cut 5 bases from V and 0 bases from J, with 11 bases between. DNA for the CDR3: TGTGCCAGCAGCGCTGACAGATACTCCTACGAGCAGTACTTC. This sequence encodes CASSADRYSYEQYF. Looking up the rest from reference TRBV11-3 and TRBJ2-7 gives the full variable domain: EAGVVQSPRYKIIEKKQPVAFWCNPISGHNTLYWYLQNLGQGPELLIRYENEEAVDDSQLPKDRFSAERLKGVDSTLKIQPAELGDSAVYLCASSADRYSYEQYFGPGTRLTVT.

The J gene is TRBJ2-7, the V gene TRBV7-2; tentatively, D is TRBD1 or TRBD2 (5 bases each). Germline V CDR1 and CDR2: SGHTA, FQGNSA. V gave up 2 bases and J gave up 7 bases, with 15 bases separating them. CDR3 length: 14 residues. CDR3 nucleotide sequence: TGTGCCAGCAGCTTAAAGGGGACGGTGGTGGAGCAGTACTTC. Protein: CASSLKGTVVEQYF.

The sample holds one count of this clone. Other DNA sequences in this specimen translate into the identical CDR3. The chain links TRBV18 to TRBJ2-7; perhaps D is TRBD1 or TRBD2 (5 bases each). V shed 6 bases and J shed 0 bases, with 9 bases lying between them. The CDR3 totals 13 residues. Looked up from germline, CDR1 is KGHSH and CDR2 is LQKENI. The CDR3 nucleotides read TGTGCCAGCTCGAGGGACGCCTCCTACGAGCAGTACTTC. Translated: CASSRDASYEQYF.

The chain combines TRBV18 with TRBJ1-2; perhaps TRBD1 as D (5 bases). Deletions cut 1 base from V and 5 bases from J, with 14 bases between. Germline V gene sequence: CDR1 KGHSH, CDR2 LQKENI. This CDR3 contains 15 residues. CDR3 coding DNA: TGTGCCAGCTCACCACGGGACGGAGGAGGTTATGGCTACACCTTC. The encoded protein is CASSPRDGGGYGYTF.

The chain couples TRBV18 to TRBJ2-7; D gene uncertain. Trimming took 3 bases from V and 3 from J, leaving 18 bases between them. CDR1 and CDR2 (germline): KGHSH, LQKENI. CDR3 length: 16 amino acids. CDR3 amino acids: CASSPGRTAGYYEQYF. CDR3 in DNA: TGTGCCAGCTCACCGGGTAGGACGGCAGGATACTACGAGCAGTACTTC.

The chain uses TRBV30 and TRBJ1-2; weak D call: TRBD1 (6 bases). CDR1 and CDR2 (germline): GTSNPN, SVGIG (reference sequence). The CDR3 sequence is 12 residues long. V dropped 2 bases and J dropped 8 bases, with 12 bases sitting between them. The CDR3 loop reads CAWSRGVEGYTF. CDR3 nucleotides: TGTGCCTGGAGTAGGGGGGTAGAGGGCTACACCTTC. The whole variable domain, filled in from reference TRBV30 and TRBJ1-2, reads SQTIHQWPATLVQPVGSPLSLECTVEGTSNPNLYWYRQAAGRGLQLLFYSVGIGQISSEVPQNLSASRPQDRQFILSSKKLLLSDSGFYLCAWSRGVEGYTFGSGTRLTVV.